The present T cell receptor beta chain was sequenced within a study of blood T cell repertoires in COVID-19. V was shortened by 0 bases and J by 6 bases, with 14 bases between the two germline ends. CDR3 length: 15 residues. Germline V CDR1 and CDR2: SGHVS, FQNEAQ. Categorization into cohorts depended on clinical history that participants reported. Sequencing was performed with immunoSEQ multiplex PCR; in TCRdb, only in-frame clones are kept and a portion is missing. The table records 150,000 to 200,000 clones, approximately 82% of them present only once. Sequenced input: PBMCs or T cells enriched from blood (not recorded which). The chain combines TRBV7-8 with TRBJ1-2, with a weak D call TRBD1 (5 bases). The clonotype was recovered from a woman aged 55-70 years with acute COVID-19. The CDR3 protein is CASSLAWEGADGYTF. CDR3 bases: TGTGCCAGCAGCTTAGCGTGGGAAGGGGCCGATGGCTACACCTTC.